This T cell receptor beta chain was recorded in a study of cytomegalovirus exposure and HLA in healthy donors. The table came from immunoSEQ multiplex PCR; TCRdb's copy has only in-frame clones and leaves some out. The data hold some 180,000 clones, with around nine tenths observed a single time. Donors came from a validation cohort of approximately 110 subjects, distinct from the first 666-subject cohort. Per germline, CDR1 LNHDA and CDR2 SQIVND (reference sequence). V was trimmed by 7 bases and J by 4 bases, leaving 17 bases between them. CDR3 size: 15 residues. This clone was observed a few times. Antigen unknown. Study-wide findings and caveats: Some public TCRs appeared in many individuals, while most sequences were rare. Researchers catalogued roughly 150 TCR beta chains as cytomegalovirus-associated.

Sequenced material: PBMCs. The sequence derives from a man aged 25 to 45 in good health and CMV-seropositive. This sequence joins TRBV19 and TRBJ2-1; TRBD2 might be the D (6 bases). The DNA for the CDR3 is TGTGCCAGTAACTCAGGCGCGGGGCCTTACAATGAGCAGTTCTTC. Its protein product is CASNSGAGPYNEQFF.